The 5 T cell receptor beta chains listed next were all sequenced from one sample in a study of neurological immune-mediated disorders. From the 5' RACE reads, TCRdb called clonotypes with MiXCR, one entry per CDR3 protein. This sample has tens of thousands of distinct CDR3 sequences, with around an eighth found just once. Sample: PBMCs. These receptor sequences come from a woman in her fifties or sixties in good health.

V is TRBV3-1 and J is TRBJ1-2; 8 nucleotides align to TRBD1. The germline CDR1 and CDR2 sequences are LGHDT and YNNKEL (reference sequence). With 4 bases clipped from V and 4 bases from J, the junction kept 2 bases outside the gene matches. This CDR3 comprises 13 residues. The CDR3 loop is CASSPTGAYGYTF. In DNA, the CDR3 is TGTGCCAGCAGCCCGACAGGGGCCTATGGCTACACCTTC.

The chain is built from TRBV20-1 and TRBJ2-5; TRBD2 aligns across 11 bases. This CDR3 is built from 14 residues. V was clipped by 7 bases and J by 2 bases; unmatched bases: 6. Germline V gives CDR1 DFQATT, CDR2 SNEGSKA (reference sequence). CDR3 sequence (DNA): TGCAGTGGTGGTAGCGGGAGGGGGCAAGAGACCCAGTACTTC. It is translated as CSGGSGRGQETQYF.

This clonotype occurred many times. The chain joins TRBV12-3 or TRBV12-4 to TRBJ2-1, with D tentatively TRBD1 (6 bases). This CDR3 region has 12 residues. Trimming took off 6 bases at V and 7 bases at J, with 10 bases between the two ends. DNA of the CDR3: TGTGCCAGCAGCGCTCAGGGGAATGAGCAGTTCTTC. Translated: CASSAQGNEQFF.

In its sample, this clonotype was seen many times. The V call is TRBV15, the J call TRBJ2-1; possible D gene TRBD2, 6 bases. Trimming stripped 1 base from V and 0 bases from J, with 16 bases between. The CDR3 is 18 residues long. Germline V CDR1 and CDR2: LNHNV, YYDKDF (reference sequence). The CDR3 DNA follows: TGTGCCACCAGCAGAGGAGTGAATAGCGGTAGCTCCTACAATGAGCAGTTCTTC. It translates to CATSRGVNSGSSYNEQFF. Drawing the rest from reference TRBV15 and TRBJ2-1, the complete variable domain is DAMVIQNPRYQVTQFGKPVTLSCSQTLNHNVMYWYQQKSSQAPKLLFHYYDKDFNNEADTPDNFQSRRPNTSFCFLDIRSPGLGDTAMYLCATSRGVNSGSSYNEQFFGPGTRLTVL.

The chain links TRBV5-1 to TRBJ2-3, with 7 bases fitting TRBD1. The V and J ends lost 7 bases and 2 bases, in that order; junction bases with no gene match: 4. The CDR3 is 13 amino acids. The germline gives CDR1 SGHRS, CDR2 YFSETQ. In DNA form, the CDR3 reads TGCGCCAGCCAGGGACAGTTCACAGATACGCAGTATTTT. This gives the protein CASQGQFTDTQYF.